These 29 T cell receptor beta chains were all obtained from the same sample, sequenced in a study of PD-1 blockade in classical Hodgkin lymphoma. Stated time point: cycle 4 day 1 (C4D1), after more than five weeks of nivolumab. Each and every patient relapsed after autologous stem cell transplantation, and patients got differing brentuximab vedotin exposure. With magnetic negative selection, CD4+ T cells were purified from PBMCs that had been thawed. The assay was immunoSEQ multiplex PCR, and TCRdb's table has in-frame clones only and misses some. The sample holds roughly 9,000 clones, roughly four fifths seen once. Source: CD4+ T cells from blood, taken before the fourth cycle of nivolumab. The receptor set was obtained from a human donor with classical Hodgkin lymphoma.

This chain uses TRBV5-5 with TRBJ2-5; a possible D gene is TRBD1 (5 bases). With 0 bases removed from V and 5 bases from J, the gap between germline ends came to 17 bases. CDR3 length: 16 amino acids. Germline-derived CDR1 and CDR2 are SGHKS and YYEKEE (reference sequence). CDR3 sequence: CASSLEFAAGRETQYF. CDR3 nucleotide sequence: TGTGCCAGCAGCTTGGAATTTGCGGCAGGGCGGGAGACCCAGTACTTC.

The CDR3 coding sequence is TGTGCCAGTAGTATAGGGCGGGGGGGAGGCAATGAGCAGTTCTTC. Protein sequence: CASSIGRGGGNEQFF. The rearrangement links TRBV19 to TRBJ2-1; 9 nucleotides line up with TRBD2. With V trimmed by 1 base and J by 6 bases, 4 bases remained unmatched. CDR3 length equals 15 residues. CDR1 is LNHDA and CDR2 is SQIVND in the germline V gene (reference sequence).

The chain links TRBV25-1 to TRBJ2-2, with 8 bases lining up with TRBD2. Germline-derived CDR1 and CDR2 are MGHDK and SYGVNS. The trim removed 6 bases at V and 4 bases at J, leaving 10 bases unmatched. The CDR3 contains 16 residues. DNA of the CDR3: TGTGCCAGCAGCCCGGGGGGGGCGCAGGGCACCGGGGAGCTGTTTTTT. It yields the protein CASSPGGAQGTGELFF.

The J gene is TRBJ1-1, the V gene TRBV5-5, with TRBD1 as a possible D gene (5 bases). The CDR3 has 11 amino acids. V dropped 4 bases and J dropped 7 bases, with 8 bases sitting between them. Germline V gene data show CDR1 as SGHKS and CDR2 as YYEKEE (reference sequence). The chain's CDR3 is CASSQTVEAFF. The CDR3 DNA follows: TGTGCCAGCAGCCAGACAGTTGAAGCTTTCTTT.

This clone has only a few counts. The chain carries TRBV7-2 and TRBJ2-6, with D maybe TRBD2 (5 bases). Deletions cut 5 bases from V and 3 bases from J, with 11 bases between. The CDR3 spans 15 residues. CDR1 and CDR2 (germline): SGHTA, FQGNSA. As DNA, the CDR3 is TGTGCCAGCAGCCCCCGGACTGGTGGGGCCAACGTCCTGACTTTC. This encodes CASSPRTGGANVLTF.

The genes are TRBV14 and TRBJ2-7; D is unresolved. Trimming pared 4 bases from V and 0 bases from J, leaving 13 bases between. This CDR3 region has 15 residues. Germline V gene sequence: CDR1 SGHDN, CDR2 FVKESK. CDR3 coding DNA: TGTGCCAGCAGCCGCGACCGGGTGAGCTCCTACGAGCAGTACTTC. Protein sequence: CASSRDRVSSYEQYF.

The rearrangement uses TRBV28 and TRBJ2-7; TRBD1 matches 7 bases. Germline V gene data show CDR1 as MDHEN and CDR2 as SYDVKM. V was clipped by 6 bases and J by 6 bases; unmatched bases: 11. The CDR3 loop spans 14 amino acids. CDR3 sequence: CASSLDRVVAEQYF. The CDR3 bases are TGTGCCAGCAGCTTAGACAGGGTAGTTGCCGAGCAGTACTTC.

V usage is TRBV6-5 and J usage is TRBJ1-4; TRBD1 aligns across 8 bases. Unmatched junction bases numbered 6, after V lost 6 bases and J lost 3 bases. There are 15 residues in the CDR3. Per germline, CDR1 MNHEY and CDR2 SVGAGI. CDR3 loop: CASRLTGGANEKLFF. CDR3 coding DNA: TGTGCCAGCAGGTTAACAGGGGGAGCTAATGAAAAACTGTTTTTT.

CDR3 nucleotides: TGTGCCAGCAGCCGGGGGGGGCAGGGATCGCAAGAGACCCAGTACTTC. Translated: CASSRGGQGSQETQYF. The chain links TRBV5-4 to TRBJ2-5; 8 bases line up with TRBD2. The length of the CDR3 is 16 residues. Germline assignment: CDR1 SGHNT and CDR2 YYREEE (reference sequence). Unmatched junction bases numbered 10, after V lost 4 bases and J lost 2 bases.

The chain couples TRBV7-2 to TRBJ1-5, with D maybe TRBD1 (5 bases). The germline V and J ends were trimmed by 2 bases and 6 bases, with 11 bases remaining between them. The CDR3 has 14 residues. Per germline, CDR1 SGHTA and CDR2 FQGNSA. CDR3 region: CASSLQGTGQPQHF. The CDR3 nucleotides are TGTGCCAGCAGCTTACAGGGAACCGGTCAGCCCCAGCATTTT.

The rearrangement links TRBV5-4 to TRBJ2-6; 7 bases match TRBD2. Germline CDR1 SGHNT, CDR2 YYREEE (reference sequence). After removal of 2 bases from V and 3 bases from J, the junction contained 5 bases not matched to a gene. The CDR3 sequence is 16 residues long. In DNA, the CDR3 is TGTGCCAGCAGCTTAGGCGGGAGTGGTGGGGCCAACGTCCTGACTTTC. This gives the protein CASSLGGSGGANVLTF.

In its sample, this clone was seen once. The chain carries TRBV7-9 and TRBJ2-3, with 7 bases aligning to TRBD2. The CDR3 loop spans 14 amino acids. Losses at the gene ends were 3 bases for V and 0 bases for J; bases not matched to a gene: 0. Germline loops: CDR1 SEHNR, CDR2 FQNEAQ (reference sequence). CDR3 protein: CASSFSGSTDTQYF. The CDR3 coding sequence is TGTGCCAGCAGCTTTAGCGGGAGCACAGATACGCAGTATTTT.

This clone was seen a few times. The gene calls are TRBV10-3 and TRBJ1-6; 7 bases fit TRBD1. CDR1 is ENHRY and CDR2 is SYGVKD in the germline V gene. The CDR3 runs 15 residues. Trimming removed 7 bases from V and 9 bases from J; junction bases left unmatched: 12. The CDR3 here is CAITAGGTRGSPLHF. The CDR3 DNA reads TGTGCCATCACCGCAGGGGGAACCCGAGGTTCACCCCTCCACTTT.

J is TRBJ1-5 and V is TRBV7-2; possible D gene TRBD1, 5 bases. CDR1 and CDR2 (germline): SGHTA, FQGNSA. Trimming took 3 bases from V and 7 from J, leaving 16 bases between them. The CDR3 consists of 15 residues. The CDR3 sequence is CASSFNSGSGQPQHF. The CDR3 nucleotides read TGTGCCAGCAGCTTCAATTCAGGGTCGGGGCAGCCCCAGCATTTT.

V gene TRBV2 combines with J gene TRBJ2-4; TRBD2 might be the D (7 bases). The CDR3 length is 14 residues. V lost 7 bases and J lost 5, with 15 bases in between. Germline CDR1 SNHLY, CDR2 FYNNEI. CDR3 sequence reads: CASKGGLDENIQYF. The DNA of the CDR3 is TGTGCCAGCAAGGGGGGGCTTGACGAAAACATTCAGTACTTC.

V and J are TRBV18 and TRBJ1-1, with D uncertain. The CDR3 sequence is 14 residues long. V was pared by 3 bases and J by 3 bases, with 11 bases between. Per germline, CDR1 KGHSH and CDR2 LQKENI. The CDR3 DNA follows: TGTGCCAGCTCACCCCAAGTTGGGGACACTGAAGCTTTCTTT. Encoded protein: CASSPQVGDTEAFF.

This CDR3 is CASSQDLNYGYTF. CDR3 bases: TGTGCCAGCAGCCAGGACCTTAACTATGGCTACACCTTC. This rearrangement joins TRBV14 to TRBJ1-2; D is ambiguous. V lost 3 bases and J 1 base, leaving 6 bases between the germline ends. CDR3 length: 13 residues. Germline V CDR1 and CDR2: SGHDN, FVKESK.

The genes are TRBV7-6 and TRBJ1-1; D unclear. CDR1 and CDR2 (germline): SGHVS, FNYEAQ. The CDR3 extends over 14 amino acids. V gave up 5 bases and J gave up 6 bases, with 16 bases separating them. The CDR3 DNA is TGTGCCAGCAGCCAGCAGAGTCGCGGCCCTGAAGCTTTCTTT. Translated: CASSQQSRGPEAFF.

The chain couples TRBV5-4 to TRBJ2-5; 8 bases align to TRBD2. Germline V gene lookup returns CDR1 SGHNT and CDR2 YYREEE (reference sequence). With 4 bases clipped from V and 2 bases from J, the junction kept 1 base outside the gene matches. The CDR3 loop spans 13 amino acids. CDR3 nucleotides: TGTGCCAGCAGCCCGGGGGGGCAAGAGACCCAGTACTTC. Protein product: CASSPGGQETQYF.

CDR3 nucleotides: TGTGCCAGCAGTTTAGAACGGGGGAACACTGAAGCTTTCTTT. It translates to CASSLERGNTEAFF. This sequence joins TRBV27 and TRBJ1-1, with unresolved D. The CDR3 has 14 amino acids. Germline CDR1 is MNHEY and CDR2 is SMNVEV (reference sequence). V shed 2 bases and J shed 1 base, with 8 bases lying between them.

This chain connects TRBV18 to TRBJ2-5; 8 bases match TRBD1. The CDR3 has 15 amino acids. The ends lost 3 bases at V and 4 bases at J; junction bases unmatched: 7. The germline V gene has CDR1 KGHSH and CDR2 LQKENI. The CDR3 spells CASSPRTGLGETQYF. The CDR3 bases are TGTGCCAGCTCACCCCGGACAGGGCTGGGAGAGACCCAGTACTTC.

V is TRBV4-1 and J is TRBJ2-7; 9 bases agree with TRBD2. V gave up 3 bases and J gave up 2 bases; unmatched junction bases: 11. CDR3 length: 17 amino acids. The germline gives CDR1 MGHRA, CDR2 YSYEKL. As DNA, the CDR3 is TGCGCCAGCAGCCAGCAGGTGGGGGCGGGGGGGCCCTACGAGCAGTACTTC. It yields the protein CASSQQVGAGGPYEQYF.

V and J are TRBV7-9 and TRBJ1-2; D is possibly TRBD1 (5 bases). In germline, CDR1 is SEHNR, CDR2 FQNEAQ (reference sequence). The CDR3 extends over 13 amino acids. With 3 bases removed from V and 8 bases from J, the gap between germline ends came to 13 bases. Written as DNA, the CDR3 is TGTGCCAGCAGCTTGGGAGGGGAAGTAGGCTACACCTTC. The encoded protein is CASSLGGEVGYTF.

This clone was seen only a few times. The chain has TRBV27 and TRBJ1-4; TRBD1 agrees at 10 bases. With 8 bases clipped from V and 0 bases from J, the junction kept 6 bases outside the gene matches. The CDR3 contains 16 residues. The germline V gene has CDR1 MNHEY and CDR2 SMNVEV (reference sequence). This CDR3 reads CASGRGQGTTNEKLFF. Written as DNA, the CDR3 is TGTGCCAGCGGCAGGGGACAGGGGACAACTAATGAAAAACTGTTTTTT.

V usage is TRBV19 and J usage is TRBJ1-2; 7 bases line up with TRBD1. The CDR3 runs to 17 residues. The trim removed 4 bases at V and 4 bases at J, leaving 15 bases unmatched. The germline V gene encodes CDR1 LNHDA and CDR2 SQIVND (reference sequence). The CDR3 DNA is TGTGCCAGTAGTAAGGGGAAACAGGGGACTACGCTCTATGGCTACACCTTC. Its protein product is CASSKGKQGTTLYGYTF.

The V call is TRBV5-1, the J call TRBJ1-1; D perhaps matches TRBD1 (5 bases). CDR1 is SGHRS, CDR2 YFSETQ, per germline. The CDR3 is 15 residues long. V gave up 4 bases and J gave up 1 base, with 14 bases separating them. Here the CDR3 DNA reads TGCGCCAGCAGCCCACTCATTGGGGGGAACACTGAAGCTTTCTTT. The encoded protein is CASSPLIGGNTEAFF.

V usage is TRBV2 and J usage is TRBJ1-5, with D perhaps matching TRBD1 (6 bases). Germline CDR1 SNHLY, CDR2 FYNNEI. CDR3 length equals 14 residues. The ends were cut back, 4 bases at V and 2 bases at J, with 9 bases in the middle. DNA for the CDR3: TGTGCCAGCAGTGGCAGGGGTGGCAATCAGCCCCAGCATTTT. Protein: CASSGRGGNQPQHF.

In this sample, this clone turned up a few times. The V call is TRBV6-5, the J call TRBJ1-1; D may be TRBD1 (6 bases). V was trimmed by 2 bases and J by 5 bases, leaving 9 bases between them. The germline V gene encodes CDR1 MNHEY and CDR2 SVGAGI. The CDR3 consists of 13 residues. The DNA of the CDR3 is TGTGCCAGCAGTTACCAGGGGACAACTGAAGCTTTCTTT. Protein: CASSYQGTTEAFF.

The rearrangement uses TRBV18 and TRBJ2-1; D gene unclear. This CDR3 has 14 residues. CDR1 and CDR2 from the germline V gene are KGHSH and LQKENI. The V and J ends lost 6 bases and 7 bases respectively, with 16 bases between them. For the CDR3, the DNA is TGTGCCAGCTCTCAGGCCCAAGGTGGGAATGAGCAGTTCTTC. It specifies CASSQAQGGNEQFF. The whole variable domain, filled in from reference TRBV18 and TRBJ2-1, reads NAGVMQNPRHLVRRRGQEARLRCSPMKGHSHVYWYRQLPEEGLKFMVYLQKENIIDESGMPKERFSAEFPKEGPSILRIQQVVRGDSAAYFCASSQAQGGNEQFFGPGTRLTVL.